This note documents a single TCR beta chain sequence. Under the authors' procedure: The authors estimated nucleated cell counts from reference gene primer amplification. The method was immunoSEQ multiplex PCR; TCRdb's version includes in-frame clones alone and lacks a portion of them. V and J calls and clone size come straight from that table; D and trimming were deduced from the DNA. Among some 100,000 clones listed, around two thirds were seen once. The data belong to a study of blood T cell repertoires in COVID-19. Overall study: Collection of acute and convalescent COVID-19 samples took place in the United States, Italy and Spain. T cells, B-cell-depleted T cells, or PBMCs supplied cDNA or gDNA.

The CDR3 spans 16 residues. With 1 base removed from V and 0 bases from J, the gap between germline ends came to 12 bases. Germline assignment: CDR1 MDHEN and CDR2 SYDVKM. Patients in Seattle were enrolled during active infection, then followed longitudinally. This receptor was identified in a man in his 70s with COVID-19, enrolled during active disease. V usage is TRBV28 and J usage is TRBJ1-1, with a possible D match to TRBD1 (5 bases). The sequenced sample was peripheral blood. The CDR3 DNA is TGTGCCAGCAGTTTATCAGGGCGGCTTATGAACACTGAAGCTTTCTTT. Translating it yields CASSLSGRLMNTEAFF.